The text below deals with one T cell receptor (beta chain). These data belong to a study of cytomegalovirus exposure and HLA in healthy donors. Sequencing used immunoSEQ multiplex PCR; TCRdb keeps in-frame clones, though not all of them. In the table there are about 150,000 clones, around 89% of which are singletons. The CDR3 is 14 amino acids. Per germline, CDR1 MNHNS and CDR2 SASEGT. After removal of 7 bases from V and 6 bases from J, the junction contained 8 bases not matched to a gene. The TCR originated in a man younger than 30 in good health and CMV-seronegative. Sequenced input: PBMCs. This chain connects TRBV6-1 to TRBJ2-2; 7 bases match TRBD1. The CDR3 sequence: CASTWDRRAGELFF. In nucleotides, the CDR3 is TGTGCCAGCACTTGGGACAGAAGGGCCGGGGAGCTGTTTTTT.